The 23 T cell receptor beta chains given below trace back to one sample, sequenced in a study of control samples from healthy donors and cancer patients. Sequencing was performed with immunoSEQ multiplex PCR; in TCRdb, only in-frame clones are kept and a portion is missing. This table has around 96,000 clones, approximately 93% appearing once. The specimen was blood. These receptors all stem from a man aged 18 to 29 in good health.

This chain uses TRBV7-2 with TRBJ2-7; D tentatively fits TRBD1 or TRBD2 (5 bases each). Germline V gene lookup returns CDR1 SGHTA and CDR2 FQGNSA. This CDR3 has 12 residues. Trimming removed 2 bases at V and 11 bases at J, with 13 bases between. The CDR3 protein is CASSLFGTPEYF. The CDR3 region has the DNA TGTGCCAGCAGCTTATTCGGGACCCCGGAGTACTTC.

This chain joins TRBV19 and TRBJ1-3; 7 nucleotides align to TRBD1. Germline lookup yields CDR1 LNHDA and CDR2 SQIVND (reference sequence). The CDR3 is made up of 15 amino acids. J lost 0 bases, V lost 6 bases, and 5 bases had no gene match. In DNA, the CDR3 is TGTGCCAGTAGAACCGACAGGGTCTCTGGAAACACCATATATTTT. Protein: CASRTDRVSGNTIYF.

This chain links TRBV14 with TRBJ1-3; D unclear. V shed 5 bases and J shed 0 bases, with 5 bases lying between them. CDR3 length: 13 residues. Looked up from germline, CDR1 is SGHDN and CDR2 is FVKESK. The CDR3 reads CASSSYSGNTIYF. In DNA, the CDR3 is TGTGCCAGCAGCTCCTACTCTGGAAACACCATATATTTT.

The rearrangement links TRBV7-6 to TRBJ1-1, with 9 nucleotides matching TRBD1. The V gene end was trimmed by 1 base and the J gene end by 5 bases; junction bases not matched to a gene: 5. The CDR3 is 15 residues long. CDR1 is SGHVS and CDR2 is FNYEAQ in the germline V gene. The CDR3, as DNA: TGTGCCAGCAGCTTAGAGACAGGGGGAGGGACTGAAGCTTTCTTT. Residues: CASSLETGGGTEAFF.

V usage is TRBV6-5 and J usage is TRBJ2-7, with TRBD2 as a possible D gene (5 bases). V lost 2 bases and J lost 0, with 8 bases in between. Germline assignment: CDR1 MNHEY and CDR2 SVGAGI. The CDR3 consists of 14 residues. CDR3 protein: CASSYIEGSYEQYF. The CDR3 DNA follows: TGTGCCAGCAGTTACATAGAGGGCTCCTACGAGCAGTACTTC.

The gene calls are TRBV3-1 (or the pseudogene TRBV3-2) and TRBJ2-5, with 7 bases identical to TRBD2. V gave up 1 base and J gave up 14 bases; unmatched junction bases: 13. This CDR3 spans 14 amino acids. The germline V gene encodes CDR1 LGHDT and CDR2 YNNKEL (reference sequence). Written as DNA, the CDR3 is TGTGCCAGCAGCCAAGTGGTTAGAGGGACTAACGAATACTTC. Its protein product is CASSQVVRGTNEYF.

The chain combines TRBV7-9 with TRBJ2-1, with D possibly being TRBD2 (5 bases). CDR1 SEHNR and CDR2 FQNEAQ come from the germline V gene (reference sequence). The V gene lost 6 bases and the J gene lost 4 bases, with 13 bases spanning the gap. CDR3 length: 14 amino acids. CDR3 region: CASRLASLYNEQFF. CDR3 in DNA: TGTGCCAGCAGGCTGGCTAGCCTATACAATGAGCAGTTCTTC.

The chain carries TRBV6-2 or TRBV6-3 and TRBJ2-7; no definite D call. Between the trimmed V and J ends, which lost 0 bases and 3 bases, there was a span of 3 bases. The CDR3 covers 12 residues. The germline gives CDR1 MNHEY, CDR2 SVGEGT. The CDR3 DNA reads as TGTGCCAGCAGTTACTCGAACTACGAGCAGTACTTC. Amino acid sequence: CASSYSNYEQYF.

CDR3: CASSEATVQYEAFF. CDR3 bases: TGTGCCAGCAGTGAAGCGACAGTCCAATATGAAGCTTTCTTT. This chain joins TRBV6-1 and TRBJ1-1; D is possibly TRBD1 (5 bases). The CDR3 is made up of 14 amino acids. Germline CDR1 and CDR2: MNHNS and SASEGT. The V end lost 0 bases, the J end lost 7 bases, and 12 bases lay between the germline ends.

The CDR3 reads CASSLEFRAGATDTQYF. In DNA, the CDR3 is TGTGCCAGCAGCTTAGAGTTCAGAGCGGGAGCGACAGATACGCAGTATTTT. V is TRBV7-9 and J is TRBJ2-3, with TRBD2 matching 8 bases. CDR3 length: 17 residues. Germline CDR1 is SEHNR and CDR2 is FQNEAQ (reference sequence). The trim removed 1 base at V and 3 bases at J, leaving 9 bases unmatched.

The chain recombines TRBV2 with TRBJ2-1, with TRBD2 matching over 9 bases. This CDR3 spans 16 amino acids. The junction had 3 bases not matched to a gene; V was cut back by 3 bases and J by 0 bases. Germline V gene sequence: CDR1 SNHLY, CDR2 FYNNEI. The CDR3 coding sequence is TGTGCCAGCAGTGAGACTAGCGGATACTCCTACAATGAGCAGTTCTTC. Its protein is CASSETSGYSYNEQFF.

This clone has a single count. This rearrangement joins TRBV28 to TRBJ2-3; possibly TRBD1 for D (6 bases). Trimming removed 6 bases from V and 1 base from J, with 14 bases in between. The germline CDR1 and CDR2 sequences are MDHEN and SYDVKM. The CDR3 consists of 15 residues. The CDR3 sequence: CASSRQVLGTDTQYF. The CDR3 coding sequence is TGTGCCAGCAGCCGACAGGTTTTAGGCACAGATACGCAGTATTTT. Based on the CDR3 plus reference TRBV28 and TRBJ2-3, the full variable domain is DVKVTQSSRYLVKRTGEKVFLECVQDMDHENMFWYRQDPGLGLRLIYFSYDVKMKEKGDIPEGYSVSREKKERFSLILESASTNQTSMYLCASSRQVLGTDTQYFGPGTRLTVL.

V gene TRBV7-2 combines with J gene TRBJ1-1; D gene unclear. CDR3 length equals 13 residues. Trimming stripped 4 bases from V and 5 bases from J, with 11 bases between. CDR1 and CDR2 from the germline V gene are SGHTA and FQGNSA. The CDR3 here is CASSSERVTEAFF. The CDR3 DNA sequence: TGTGCCAGCAGCTCGGAAAGGGTTACTGAAGCTTTCTTT.

This clone has only one observation. This chain connects TRBV25-1 to TRBJ2-3; D is undetermined. The germline gives CDR1 MGHDK, CDR2 SYGVNS. This CDR3 has 16 amino acids. The germline V and J ends were trimmed by 2 bases and 4 bases, with 16 bases remaining between them. This CDR3 reads CASSEKSSLYSDTQYF. CDR3 bases: TGTGCCAGCAGTGAAAAATCCTCTCTATACTCAGATACGCAGTATTTT.

This clone was observed a single time. This chain links TRBV30 with TRBJ1-4; TRBD1 is a possible D gene (5 bases). Germline CDR1 GTSNPN, CDR2 SVGIG (reference sequence). V gave up 5 bases and J gave up 8 bases, with 18 bases separating them. CDR3 size: 14 residues. CDR3 residues: CAWEGRLPEEKLFF. The CDR3 bases are TGTGCCTGGGAGGGGAGGCTCCCGGAGGAAAAACTGTTTTTT. The full variable domain, with the rest looked up from reference TRBV30 and TRBJ1-4, is SQTIHQWPATLVQPVGSPLSLECTVEGTSNPNLYWYRQAAGRGLQLLFYSVGIGQISSEVPQNLSASRPQDRQFILSSKKLLLSDSGFYLCAWEGRLPEEKLFFGSGTQLSVL.

The rearrangement links TRBV4-2 to TRBJ2-3; the match to TRBD2 covers 10 bases. Looked up from germline, CDR1 is LGHNA and CDR2 is YNFKEQ. After removal of 0 bases from V and 5 bases from J, the junction contained 11 bases not matched to a gene. The CDR3 is made up of 18 amino acids. CDR3 in amino acids: CASSQELTSGTRRDTQYF. The CDR3 DNA reads TGTGCCAGCAGCCAAGAGCTAACTAGCGGGACCCGGAGAGATACGCAGTATTTT.

CDR3 bases: TGCACCGCGACGGGTGAGAACTACAATGAGCAGTTCTTC. This translates into CTATGENYNEQFF. The J gene is TRBJ2-1, the V gene TRBV29-1; D is unclear. Germline V gene lookup returns CDR1 SQVTM and CDR2 ANQGSEA. This CDR3 comprises 13 residues.

The chain recombines TRBV7-9 with TRBJ2-2, with 11 bases fitting TRBD1. Unmatched junction bases numbered 16, after V lost 5 bases and J lost 5 bases. The CDR3 runs 19 residues. CDR1 is SEHNR and CDR2 is FQNEAQ in the germline V gene (reference sequence). The CDR3 sequence is CASSPPAGTGGARTGELFF. The CDR3 coding sequence is TGTGCCAGCAGCCCCCCCGCCGGGACAGGGGGTGCGAGGACCGGGGAGCTGTTTTTT.

Only one count was recorded for this clone. The chain combines TRBV5-8 with TRBJ1-6; D not resolved. Germline V gene data show CDR1 as SGHTS and CDR2 as YDEGEE. The V gene lost 0 bases and the J gene lost 8 bases, with 9 bases spanning the gap. CDR3 size: 14 residues. The CDR3 DNA sequence: TGTGCCAGCAGCTTGGCGATACCCTATTCACCCCTCCACTTT. Translation: CASSLAIPYSPLHF.

The V and J genes are TRBV6-7 and TRBJ1-3, with no clear D. TRBV6-7 is an open reading frame whose function is uncertain. The CDR3 is made up of 14 amino acids. V shed 5 bases and J shed 0 bases, with 8 bases lying between them. The DNA for the CDR3 is TGTGCCAGCAGTCGTCTAAACTCTGGAAACACCATATATTTT. Translation gives CASSRLNSGNTIYF.

This CDR3 reads CASSRGGWKGTGELFF. DNA of the CDR3: TGTGCCAGCAGCCGAGGAGGGTGGAAGGGCACCGGGGAGCTGTTTTTT. V usage is TRBV9 and J usage is TRBJ2-2, with D possibly TRBD2 on 6 matching bases. With 4 bases removed from V and 4 bases from J, the gap between germline ends came to 17 bases. The CDR3 runs to 16 residues. Germline V gene lookup returns CDR1 SGDLS and CDR2 YYNGEE.

The chain uses TRBV5-4 and TRBJ2-3; D may correspond to TRBD1 or TRBD2 (5 bases each). Trimming removed 0 bases from V and 2 bases from J, with 10 bases in between. The CDR3 totals 15 residues. Germline CDR1 SGHNT, CDR2 YYREEE (reference sequence). CDR3 sequence (DNA): TGTGCCAGCAGCTTGGGTTCAGGGACCACAGATACGCAGTATTTT. Translating gives CASSLGSGTTDTQYF.

V and J are TRBV3-1 (or the pseudogene TRBV3-2) and TRBJ2-3; TRBD1 or TRBD2 may be the D gene (6 bases each). Germline assignment: CDR1 LGHDT and CDR2 YNNKEL (reference sequence). The CDR3 is 18 amino acids. V was pared by 6 bases and J by 0 bases, with 22 bases between. CDR3 amino acids: CASREGPLGQQSTDTQYF. The CDR3 DNA sequence: TGTGCCAGCAGGGAGGGTCCTCTGGGACAACAAAGCACAGATACGCAGTATTTT.